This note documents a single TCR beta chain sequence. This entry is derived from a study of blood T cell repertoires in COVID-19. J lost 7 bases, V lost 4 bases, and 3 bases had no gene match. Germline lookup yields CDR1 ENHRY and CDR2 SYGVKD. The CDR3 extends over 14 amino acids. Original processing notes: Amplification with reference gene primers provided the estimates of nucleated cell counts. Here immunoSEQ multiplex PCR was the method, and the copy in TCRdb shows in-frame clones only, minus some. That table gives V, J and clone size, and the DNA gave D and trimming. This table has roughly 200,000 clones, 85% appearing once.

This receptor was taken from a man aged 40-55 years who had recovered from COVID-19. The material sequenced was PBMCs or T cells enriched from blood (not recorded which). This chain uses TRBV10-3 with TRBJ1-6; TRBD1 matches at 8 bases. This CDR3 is CAISGTGTNSPLHF. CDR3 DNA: TGTGCCATCAGTGGGACAGGGACCAATTCACCCCTCCACTTT.